The rows below give T cell receptor beta chains drawn from one sample of a study of blood T cell repertoires in COVID-19. TCRdb's table, derived via immunoSEQ multiplex PCR, lists solely in-frame clones and lacks some. The sample has some 120,000 clones; roughly 85% are singletons. Sequencing was done on a sample of peripheral blood. Source of these receptors: a human donor in a cohort sampled during active COVID-19. The CDR3 runs from the conserved cysteine through the conserved F or W. Fields, in order: J gene, CDR3 length, clone size, D gene, V gene, CDR3 DNA, CDR3 protein. A D gene is named only where the DNA matches it firmly. The listing skips clone size in some rows; elsewhere it reads once, few, many or a size class.

j_gene: TRBJ2-1
len: 15
abundance: .
d_gene: TRBD2
v_gene: TRBV19
CDR3nt: TGTGCCAGTAGGACCATAGCGGGAGGGCCTGGCGAGCAGTTCTTC
CDR3aa: CASRTIAGGPGEQFF

j_gene: TRBJ2-7
len: 13
abundance: .
d_gene: TRBD2
v_gene: TRBV3-1/TRBV3-2
CDR3nt: TGTGCCAGCAGCCAAGAACCCGGGACGGGAGGTTACTTC
CDR3aa: CASSQEPGTGGYF

j_gene: TRBJ1-2
len: 13
abundance: once
d_gene: TRBD1
v_gene: TRBV10-3
CDR3nt: TGTGCCATGAGAGGACAGGAAAACTATGGCTACACCTTC
CDR3aa: CAMRGQENYGYTF

j_gene: TRBJ2-5
len: 15
abundance: .
d_gene: TRBD1
v_gene: TRBV5-4
CDR3nt: TGTGCCAGCAGCCCCAGACAGGGGGCGCGAGAGACCCAGTACTTC
CDR3aa: CASSPRQGARETQYF

j_gene: TRBJ1-1
len: 15
abundance: .
d_gene: .
v_gene: TRBV5-1
CDR3nt: TGCGCCAGCAGCCTGGGGTCGGGGTGGCGCACTGAAGCTTTCTTT
CDR3aa: CASSLGSGWRTEAFF

j_gene: TRBJ1-1
len: 15
abundance: .
d_gene: TRBD1
v_gene: TRBV3-1/TRBV3-2
CDR3nt: TGTGCCAGCAGCCCGTGGGGCAGGGGGGCCACTGAAGCTTTCTTT
CDR3aa: CASSPWGRGATEAFF

j_gene: TRBJ2-2
len: 16
abundance: .
d_gene: .
v_gene: TRBV21-1
CDR3nt: TGTGCCAGCAGCAAATTCCCAGGCTCGATCACCGGGGAGCTGTTTTTT
CDR3aa: CASSKFPGSITGELFF

j_gene: TRBJ2-1
len: 19
abundance: .
d_gene: TRBD2
v_gene: TRBV19
CDR3nt: TGTGCCAGTAGTATAGAACTAGCGGGAGGACCTTCCTCCTACAATGAGCAGTTCTTC
CDR3aa: CASSIELAGGPSSYNEQFF

j_gene: TRBJ2-7
len: 13
abundance: .
d_gene: .
v_gene: TRBV27
CDR3nt: TGTGCCAGCAGTGGGCAGGGGAGTAATGAGCAGTACTTC
CDR3aa: CASSGQGSNEQYF

j_gene: TRBJ1-1
len: 13
abundance: .
d_gene: TRBD1
v_gene: TRBV6-5
CDR3nt: TGTGCCAGCAGGAATACAGGGGGCACTGAAGCTTTCTTT
CDR3aa: CASRNTGGTEAFF

j_gene: TRBJ1-2
len: 14
abundance: .
d_gene: TRBD1
v_gene: TRBV6-5
CDR3nt: TGTGCCAGCAGTTACCGGACAGGCGTTCCTGGCTACACCTTC
CDR3aa: CASSYRTGVPGYTF

j_gene: TRBJ2-1
len: 11
abundance: .
d_gene: .
v_gene: TRBV27
CDR3nt: TGTGCCAGCAGTTTTGGAGGAGAGCAGTTCTTC
CDR3aa: CASSFGGEQFF